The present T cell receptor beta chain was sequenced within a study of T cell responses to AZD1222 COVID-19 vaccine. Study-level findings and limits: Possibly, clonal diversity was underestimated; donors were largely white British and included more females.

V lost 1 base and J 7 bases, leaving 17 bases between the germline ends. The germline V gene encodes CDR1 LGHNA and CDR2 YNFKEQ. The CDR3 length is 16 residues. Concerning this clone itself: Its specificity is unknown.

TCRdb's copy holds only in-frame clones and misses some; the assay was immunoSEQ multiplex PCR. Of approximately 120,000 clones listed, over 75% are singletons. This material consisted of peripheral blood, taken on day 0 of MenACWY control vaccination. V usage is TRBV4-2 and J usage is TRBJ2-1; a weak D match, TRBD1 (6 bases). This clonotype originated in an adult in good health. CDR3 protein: CASSQVGIRGGNEQFF. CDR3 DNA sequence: TGTGCCAGCAGCCAAGTGGGCATAAGAGGGGGTAATGAGCAGTTCTTC.